This note documents a single TCR beta chain sequence. Its antigen is still unknown. The sample comes from a study of chemoradiotherapy in HPV16-positive cancers. Study findings and constraints: For HPV16-positive patients, expanding HPV-responsive T cells associated with longer recurrence-free survival. The functional HPV-specific definition rests on just a couple of HPV16-positive patients. Candidate HPV-specific clones and E7-related TCR motifs grew in tumor during treatment.

The assay was immunoSEQ multiplex PCR, and TCRdb's table has in-frame clones only and misses some. The data hold 65,000 to 80,000 clones, with around nine tenths observed a single time. Repeated repertoire sampling spanned the course of chemoradiotherapy. The sample here was blood, taken from a patient who underwent chemoradiotherapy. The receptor comes from a human donor with HPV-associated anogenital cancer.

This CDR3 is CASSFVGNEQYF. The CDR3 nucleotides read TGTGCCAGCAGCTTTGTGGGAAACGAGCAGTACTTC. The V and J genes are TRBV7-9 and TRBJ2-7; no definite D call. Per germline, CDR1 SEHNR and CDR2 FQNEAQ (reference sequence). The V end was cut by 3 bases, the J end by 5 bases, with 8 bases between. The CDR3 is 12 residues long.